This TCR beta chain was observed in a study of regulatory T cells in long-lasting Graves disease. General study points: Segments TRBV28, TRBJ1-2 and TRBJ2-5 showed preferential usage in persistent disease.

This CDR3 spans 12 amino acids. Germline CDR1 is SGDLS and CDR2 is YYNGEE. V lost 6 bases and J lost 13; bases outside the gene matches: 6. Note on this clonotype: Its antigen is not identified.

TCR beta libraries were built with iRepertoire HTBI primers and Arm-PCR of CDR3 regions. TCRdb re-analysed the multiplex PCR reads in MiXCR, keeping a single row per CDR3 protein. The sample lists approximately 250,000 distinct CDR3 sequences; about 17% were seen once. Indicated time point: newly diagnosed GD, antithyroid drugs for less than 3 months. From RNA extracted from PBMCs, the TCR library was made. This sequence originates from a female donor with Graves disease. The sample in question was peripheral blood mononuclear cells (PBMCs), obtained at new diagnosis, from a patient treated with antithyroid drugs. The chain couples TRBV9 to TRBJ2-1; 11 positions match TRBD2. The CDR3 here is CASNGSGRVQFF. In DNA form, the CDR3 reads TGTGCCAGCAACGGTAGCGGGAGGGTACAGTTCTTC.